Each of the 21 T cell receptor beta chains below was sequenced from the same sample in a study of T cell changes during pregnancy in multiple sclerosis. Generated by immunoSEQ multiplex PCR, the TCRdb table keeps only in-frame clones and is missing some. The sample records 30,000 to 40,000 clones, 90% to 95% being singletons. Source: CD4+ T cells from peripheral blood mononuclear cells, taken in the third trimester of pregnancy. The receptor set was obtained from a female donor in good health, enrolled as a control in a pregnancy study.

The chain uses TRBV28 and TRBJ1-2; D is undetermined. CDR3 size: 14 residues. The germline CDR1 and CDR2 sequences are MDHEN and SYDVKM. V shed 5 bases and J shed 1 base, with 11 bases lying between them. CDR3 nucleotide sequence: TGTGCCAGCAGTCCCGCCGGCGGTAACTATGGCTACACCTTC. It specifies CASSPAGGNYGYTF.

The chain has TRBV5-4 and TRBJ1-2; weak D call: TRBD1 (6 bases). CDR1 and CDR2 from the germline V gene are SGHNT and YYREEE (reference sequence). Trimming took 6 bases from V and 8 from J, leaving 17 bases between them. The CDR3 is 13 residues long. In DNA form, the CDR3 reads TGTGCCAGCACCAAACCTAACAGGGAAGGCTACACCTTC. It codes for CASTKPNREGYTF. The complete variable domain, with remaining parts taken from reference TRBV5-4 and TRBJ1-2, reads ETGVTQSPTHLIKTRGQQVTLRCSSQSGHNTVSWYQQALGQGPQFIFQYYREEENGRGNFPPRFSGLQFPNYSSELNVNALELDDSALYLCASTKPNREGYTFGSGTRLTVV.

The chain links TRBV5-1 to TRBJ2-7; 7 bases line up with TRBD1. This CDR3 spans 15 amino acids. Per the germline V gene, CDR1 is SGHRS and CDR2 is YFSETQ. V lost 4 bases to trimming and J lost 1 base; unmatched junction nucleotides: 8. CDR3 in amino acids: CASSRDATGSYEQYF. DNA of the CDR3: TGCGCCAGCAGCCGAGACGCGACAGGGTCCTACGAGCAGTACTTC.

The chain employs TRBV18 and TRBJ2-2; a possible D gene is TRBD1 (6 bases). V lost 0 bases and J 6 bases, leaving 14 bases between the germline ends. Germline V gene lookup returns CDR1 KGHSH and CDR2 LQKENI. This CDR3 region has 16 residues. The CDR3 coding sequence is TGTGCCAGCTCACCACCGTCAAACAGGGATGCCGGGGAGCTGTTTTTT. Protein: CASSPPSNRDAGELFF.

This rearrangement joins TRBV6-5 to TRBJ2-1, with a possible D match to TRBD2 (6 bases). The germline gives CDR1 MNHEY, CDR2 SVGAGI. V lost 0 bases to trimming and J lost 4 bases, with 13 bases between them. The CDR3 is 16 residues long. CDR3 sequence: CASSYSGGDPYNEQFF. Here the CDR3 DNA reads TGTGCCAGCAGTTACTCGGGCGGGGACCCTTACAATGAGCAGTTCTTC.

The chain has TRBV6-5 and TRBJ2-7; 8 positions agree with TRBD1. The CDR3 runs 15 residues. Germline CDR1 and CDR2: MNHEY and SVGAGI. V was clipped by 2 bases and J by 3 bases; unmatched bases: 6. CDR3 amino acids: CASSYGAGGHYEQYF. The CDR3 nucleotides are TGTGCCAGCAGTTACGGGGCAGGGGGCCACTACGAGCAGTACTTC.

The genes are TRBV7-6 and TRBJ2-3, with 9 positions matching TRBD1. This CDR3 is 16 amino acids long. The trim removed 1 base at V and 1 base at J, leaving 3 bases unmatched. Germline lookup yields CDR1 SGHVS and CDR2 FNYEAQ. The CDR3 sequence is CASSLGTGVRTDTQYF. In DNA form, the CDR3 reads TGTGCCAGCAGCTTAGGGACAGGGGTTCGCACAGATACGCAGTATTTT.

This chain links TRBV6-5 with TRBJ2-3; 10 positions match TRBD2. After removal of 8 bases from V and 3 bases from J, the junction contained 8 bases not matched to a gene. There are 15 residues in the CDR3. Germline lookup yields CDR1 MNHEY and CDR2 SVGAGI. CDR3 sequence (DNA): TGTGCCAGCGTTCAGCGGGAGGGCCGAACAGATACGCAGTATTTT. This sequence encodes CASVQREGRTDTQYF.

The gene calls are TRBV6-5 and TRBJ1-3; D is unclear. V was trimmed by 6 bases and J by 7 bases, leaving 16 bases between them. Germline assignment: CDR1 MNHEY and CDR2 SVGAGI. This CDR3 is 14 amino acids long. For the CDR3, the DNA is TGTGCCAGCAGCCCGCGGACCCGGGAGAACACCATATATTTT. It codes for CASSPRTRENTIYF.

CDR3 DNA sequence: TGTGCCAGCTCACCATTACCGGGTACAGGGGTGGATACGCAGTATTTT. Residues: CASSPLPGTGVDTQYF. The chain links TRBV18 to TRBJ2-3; 7 bases are a match to TRBD1. Germline-derived CDR1 and CDR2 are KGHSH and LQKENI. J was trimmed by 6 bases and V by 2 bases; bases with no gene match: 11. This CDR3 is built from 16 residues.

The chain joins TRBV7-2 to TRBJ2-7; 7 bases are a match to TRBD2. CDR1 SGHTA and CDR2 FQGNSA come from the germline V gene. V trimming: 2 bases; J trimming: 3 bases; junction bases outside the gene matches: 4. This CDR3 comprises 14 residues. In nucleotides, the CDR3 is TGTGCCAGCAGCTTAAGCGGGACTTTCTACGAGCAGTACTTC. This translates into CASSLSGTFYEQYF. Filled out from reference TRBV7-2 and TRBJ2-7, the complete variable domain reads GAGVSQSPSNKVTEKGKDVELRCDPISGHTALYWYRQSLGQGLEFLIYFQGNSAPDKSGLPSDRFSAERTGGSVSTLTIQRTQQEDSAVYLCASSLSGTFYEQYFGPGTRLTVT.

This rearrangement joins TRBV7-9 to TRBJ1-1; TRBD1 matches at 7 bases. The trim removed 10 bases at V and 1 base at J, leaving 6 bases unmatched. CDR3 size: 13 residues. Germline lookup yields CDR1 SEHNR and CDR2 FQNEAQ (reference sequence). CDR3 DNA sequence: TGTGCCAACGACAGGGAGGCGAACACTGAAGCTTTCTTT. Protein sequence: CANDREANTEAFF.

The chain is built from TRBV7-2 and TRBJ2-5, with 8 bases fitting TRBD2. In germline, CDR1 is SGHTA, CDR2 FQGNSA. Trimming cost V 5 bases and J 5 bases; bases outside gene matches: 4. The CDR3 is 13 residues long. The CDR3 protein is CASSLSGMETQYF. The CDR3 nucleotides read TGTGCCAGCAGCCTTAGCGGGATGGAGACCCAGTACTTC.

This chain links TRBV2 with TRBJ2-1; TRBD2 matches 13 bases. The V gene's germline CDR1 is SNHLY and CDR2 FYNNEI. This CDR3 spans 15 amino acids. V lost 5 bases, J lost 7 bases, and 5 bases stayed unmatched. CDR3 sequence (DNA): TGTGCCAGCAGTCCGGGGACTAGCGGGGTGAATGAGCAGTTCTTC. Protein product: CASSPGTSGVNEQFF.

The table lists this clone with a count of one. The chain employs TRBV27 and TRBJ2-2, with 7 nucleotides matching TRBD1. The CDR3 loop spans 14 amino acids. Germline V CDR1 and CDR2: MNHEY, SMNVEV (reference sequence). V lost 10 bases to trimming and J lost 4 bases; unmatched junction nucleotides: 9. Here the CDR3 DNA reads TGTGCCACCTCCGGTGCAGGGGGCACCGGGGAGCTGTTTTTT. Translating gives CATSGAGGTGELFF.

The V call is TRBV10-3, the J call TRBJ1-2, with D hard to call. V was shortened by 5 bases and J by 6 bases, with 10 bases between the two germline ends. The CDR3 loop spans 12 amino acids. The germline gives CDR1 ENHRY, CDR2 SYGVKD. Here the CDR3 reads CAISPQEDGYTF. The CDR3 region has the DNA TGTGCCATCAGTCCTCAGGAGGATGGCTACACCTTC.

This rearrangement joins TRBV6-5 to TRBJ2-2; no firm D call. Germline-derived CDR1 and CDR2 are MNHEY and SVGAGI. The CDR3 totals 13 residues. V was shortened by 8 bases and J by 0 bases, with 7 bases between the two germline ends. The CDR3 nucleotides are TGTGCCAGCCTAGACTCGAACACCGGGGAGCTGTTTTTT. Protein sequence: CASLDSNTGELFF.

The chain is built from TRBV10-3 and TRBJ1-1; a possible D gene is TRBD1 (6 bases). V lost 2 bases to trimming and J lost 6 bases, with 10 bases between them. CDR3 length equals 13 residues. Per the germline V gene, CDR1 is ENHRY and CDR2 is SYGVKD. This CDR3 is CAISEEGVSEAFF. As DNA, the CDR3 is TGTGCCATCAGTGAGGAGGGGGTCTCTGAAGCTTTCTTT.

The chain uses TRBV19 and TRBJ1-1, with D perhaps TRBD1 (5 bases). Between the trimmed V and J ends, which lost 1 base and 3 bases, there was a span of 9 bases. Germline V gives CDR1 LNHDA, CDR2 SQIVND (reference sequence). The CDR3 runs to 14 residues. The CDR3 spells CASSIGDWDTEAFF. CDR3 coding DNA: TGTGCCAGTAGTATAGGGGACTGGGACACTGAAGCTTTCTTT.

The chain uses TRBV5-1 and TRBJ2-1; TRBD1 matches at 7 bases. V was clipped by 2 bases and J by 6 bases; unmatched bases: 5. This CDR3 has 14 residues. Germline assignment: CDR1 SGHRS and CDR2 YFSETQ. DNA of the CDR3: TGCGCCAGCAGCTTCGGGACAGTTACCAATGAGCAGTTCTTC. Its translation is CASSFGTVTNEQFF.

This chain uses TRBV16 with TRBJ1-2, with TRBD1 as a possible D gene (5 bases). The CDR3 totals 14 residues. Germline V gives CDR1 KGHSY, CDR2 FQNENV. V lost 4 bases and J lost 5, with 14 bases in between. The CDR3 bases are TGTGCCAGCAGCCCCAAGGGGCCCTTATATGGCTACACCTTC. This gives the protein CASSPKGPLYGYTF.